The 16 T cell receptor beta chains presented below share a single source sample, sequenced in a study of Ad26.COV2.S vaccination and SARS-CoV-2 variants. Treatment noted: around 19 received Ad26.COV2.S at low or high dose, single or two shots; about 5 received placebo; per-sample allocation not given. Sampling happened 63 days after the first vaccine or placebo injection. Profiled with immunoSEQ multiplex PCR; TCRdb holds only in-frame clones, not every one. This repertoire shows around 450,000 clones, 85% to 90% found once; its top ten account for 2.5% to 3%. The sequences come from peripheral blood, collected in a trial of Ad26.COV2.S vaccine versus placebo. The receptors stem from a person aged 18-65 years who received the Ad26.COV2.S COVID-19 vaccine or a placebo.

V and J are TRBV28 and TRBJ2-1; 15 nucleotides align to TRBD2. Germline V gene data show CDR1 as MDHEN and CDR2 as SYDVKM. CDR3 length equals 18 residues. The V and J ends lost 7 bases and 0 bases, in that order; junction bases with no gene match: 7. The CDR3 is CASISGTSGGSSYNEQFF. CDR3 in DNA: TGTGCCAGCATCTCCGGGACTAGCGGGGGGAGCTCCTACAATGAGCAGTTCTTC.

The CDR3 coding sequence is TGTGCCAGTAGTATATTAGGCAGGGTGCCCGACTATGGCTACACCTTC. Protein: CASSILGRVPDYGYTF. The chain carries TRBV19 and TRBJ1-2; D is perhaps TRBD1 (5 bases). Germline loops: CDR1 LNHDA, CDR2 SQIVND (reference sequence). V gave up 2 bases and J gave up 3 bases, with 16 bases separating them. There are 16 residues in the CDR3.

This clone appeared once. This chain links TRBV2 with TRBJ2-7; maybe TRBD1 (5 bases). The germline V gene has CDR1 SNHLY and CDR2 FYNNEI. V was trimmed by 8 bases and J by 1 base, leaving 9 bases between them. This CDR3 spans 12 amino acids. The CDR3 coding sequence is TGTGCCAGCTGTAGACAGTCCTACGAGCAGTACTTC. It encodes CASCRQSYEQYF.

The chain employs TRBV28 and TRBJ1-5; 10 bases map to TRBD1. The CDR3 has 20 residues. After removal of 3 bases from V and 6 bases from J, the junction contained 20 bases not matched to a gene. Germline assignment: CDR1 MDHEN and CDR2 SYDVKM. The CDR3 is CASSLFWLSRRGQGPQPQHF. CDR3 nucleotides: TGTGCCAGCAGTTTGTTCTGGTTATCTCGGAGGGGACAGGGGCCTCAGCCCCAGCATTTT.

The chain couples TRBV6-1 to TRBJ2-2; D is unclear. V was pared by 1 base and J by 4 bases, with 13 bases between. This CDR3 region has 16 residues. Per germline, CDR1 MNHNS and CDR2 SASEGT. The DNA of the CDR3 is TGTGCCAGCAGTGAAGTAGGTCTATTCAGCACCGGGGAGCTGTTTTTT. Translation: CASSEVGLFSTGELFF.

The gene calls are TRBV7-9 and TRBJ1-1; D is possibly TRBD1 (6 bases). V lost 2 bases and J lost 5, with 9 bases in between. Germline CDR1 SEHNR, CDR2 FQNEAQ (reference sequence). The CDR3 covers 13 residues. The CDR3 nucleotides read TGTGCCAGCAGCTTACAGGGGTTAACTGAAGCTTTCTTT. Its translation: CASSLQGLTEAFF.

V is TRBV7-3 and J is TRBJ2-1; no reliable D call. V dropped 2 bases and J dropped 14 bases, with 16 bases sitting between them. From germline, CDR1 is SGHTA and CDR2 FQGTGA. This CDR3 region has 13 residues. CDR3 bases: TGTGCCAGCAGCTTAGGCCCTGACGGTTTGGAGTTCTTC. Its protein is CASSLGPDGLEFF.

The CDR3 loop reads CASSLWGGAEAFF. For the CDR3, the DNA is TGTGCCAGCAGCTTATGGGGCGGTGCTGAAGCTTTCTTT. V gene TRBV7-2 combines with J gene TRBJ1-1; tentative D call: TRBD1 (5 bases). Germline values: CDR1 SGHTA, CDR2 FQGNSA. V was shortened by 2 bases and J by 6 bases, with 10 bases between the two germline ends. This CDR3 is built from 13 residues.

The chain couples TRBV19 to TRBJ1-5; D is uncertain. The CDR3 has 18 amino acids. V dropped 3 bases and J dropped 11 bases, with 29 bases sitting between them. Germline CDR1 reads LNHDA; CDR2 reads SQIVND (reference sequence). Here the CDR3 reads CASSIIPFGGSGKGAQHF. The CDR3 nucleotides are TGTGCCAGTAGTATTATACCCTTCGGCGGGTCTGGGAAAGGAGCCCAGCATTTT.

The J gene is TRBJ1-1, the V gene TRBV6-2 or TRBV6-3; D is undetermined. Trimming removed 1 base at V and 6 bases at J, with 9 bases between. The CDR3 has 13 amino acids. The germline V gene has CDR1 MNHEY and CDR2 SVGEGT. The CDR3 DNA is TGTGCCAGCAGTTACTTTACAGTCTCTGAAGCTTTCTTT. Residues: CASSYFTVSEAFF.

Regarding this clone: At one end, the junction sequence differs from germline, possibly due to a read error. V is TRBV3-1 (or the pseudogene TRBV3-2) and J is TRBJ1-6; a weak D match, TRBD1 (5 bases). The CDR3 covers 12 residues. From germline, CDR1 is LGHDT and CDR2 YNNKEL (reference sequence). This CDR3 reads CASSHSKPRDLF. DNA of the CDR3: TGTGCCAGCAGCCATTCTAAACCCCGGGACCTCTTT.

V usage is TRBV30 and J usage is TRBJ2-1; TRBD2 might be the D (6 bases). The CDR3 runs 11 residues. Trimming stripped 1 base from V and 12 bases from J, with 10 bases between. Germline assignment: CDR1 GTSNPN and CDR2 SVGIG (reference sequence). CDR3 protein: CAWSAGVWQFF. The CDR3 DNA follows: TGTGCCTGGAGTGCGGGGGTGTGGCAGTTCTTC. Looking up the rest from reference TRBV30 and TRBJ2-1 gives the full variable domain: SQTIHQWPATLVQPVGSPLSLECTVEGTSNPNLYWYRQAAGRGLQLLFYSVGIGQISSEVPQNLSASRPQDRQFILSSKKLLLSDSGFYLCAWSAGVWQFFGPGTRLTVL.

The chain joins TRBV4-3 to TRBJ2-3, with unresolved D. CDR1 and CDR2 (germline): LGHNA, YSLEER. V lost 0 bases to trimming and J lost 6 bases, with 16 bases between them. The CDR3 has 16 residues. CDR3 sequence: CASSQDSGPFFDTQYF. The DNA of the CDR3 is TGCGCCAGCAGCCAAGACTCCGGACCATTTTTTGATACGCAGTATTTT.

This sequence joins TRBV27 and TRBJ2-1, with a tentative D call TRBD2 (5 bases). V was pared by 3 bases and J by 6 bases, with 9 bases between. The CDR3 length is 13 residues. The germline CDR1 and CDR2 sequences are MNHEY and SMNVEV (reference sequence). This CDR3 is CASSLAGGNEQFF. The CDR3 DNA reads TGTGCCAGCAGTTTGGCGGGTGGCAATGAGCAGTTCTTC.

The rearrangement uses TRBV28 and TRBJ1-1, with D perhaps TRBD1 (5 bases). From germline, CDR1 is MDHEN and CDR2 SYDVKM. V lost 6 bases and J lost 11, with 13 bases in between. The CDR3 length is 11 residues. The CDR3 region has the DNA TGTGCCAGCAGCCTCAGGGCAGGTGCTTTCTTT. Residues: CASSLRAGAFF.

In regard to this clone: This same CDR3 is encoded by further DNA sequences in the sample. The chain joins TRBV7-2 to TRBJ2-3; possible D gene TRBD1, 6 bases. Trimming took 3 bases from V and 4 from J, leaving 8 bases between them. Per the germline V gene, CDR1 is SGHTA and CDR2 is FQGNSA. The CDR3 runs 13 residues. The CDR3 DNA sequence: TGTGCCAGCAGCTTTGGGGGCCCAGATACGCAGTATTTT. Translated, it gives CASSFGGPDTQYF.